The present T cell receptor (beta chain) was sequenced within a study of blood T cell repertoires in COVID-19. Study as a whole: The origin of the acute and convalescent COVID-19 samples was the United States, Italy and Spain.

Trimming pared 4 bases from V and 6 bases from J, leaving 15 bases between. The CDR3 consists of 14 residues. The germline V gene has CDR1 MGHRA and CDR2 YSYEKL. Clones were sequenced by immunoSEQ multiplex PCR, and TCRdb holds only the in-frame ones, with some missing. The sample lists 200,000 or so clones; around 82% were seen once. The receptor was derived from a woman between 50 and 59 years old who had been exposed to COVID-19. The sample taken for sequencing was PBMCs or T cells enriched from blood (not recorded which). The V gene is TRBV4-1, the J gene TRBJ1-2; D is possibly TRBD1 (6 bases). The CDR3 DNA reads TGCGCCAGCAGCCCCCTAGGGGGTATACATGGCTACACCTTC. Protein: CASSPLGGIHGYTF.